This TCR beta chain is drawn from a study of blood T cell repertoires in COVID-19. The germline CDR1 and CDR2 sequences are SNHLY and FYNNEI. V shed 5 bases and J 5 bases; nucleotides not matched to a gene: 3. The CDR3 consists of 13 residues. Assay used: immunoSEQ multiplex PCR; TCRdb lists only in-frame clones, some missing. Of 150,000 to 250,000 clones listed, around four fifths are singletons. The sample consisted of peripheral blood. J is TRBJ2-5 and V is TRBV2; TRBD1 matches at 9 bases. The TCR was taken from a human donor with acute or convalescent COVID-19. The donor label of this sample is uncertain. The CDR3 nucleotides are TGTGCCAGCAGTACACAGGGGGCTGAGACCCAGTACTTC. Residues: CASSTQGAETQYF.